This T cell receptor beta chain was sequenced for a study of cytomegalovirus exposure and HLA in healthy donors. The study's findings and limits: A list of approximately 160 TCR beta chains associated with cytomegalovirus was given. The classifier, whose performance was assessed in both the original and validation cohorts, reportedly diagnosed cytomegalovirus status with high specificity and sensitivity.

This table comes from immunoSEQ multiplex PCR, and its TCRdb copy is limited to in-frame clones, with some not included. The repertoire consists of 160,000 or so clones, with more than 75% occurring once and the leading ten covering about 2.5%. A remark on this clone: No antigen is known for it.

The donors were part of the approximately 120-subject validation cohort, which stood apart from the roughly 700-subject first cohort. Germline loops: CDR1 SGHRS, CDR2 YFSETQ. The CDR3 spans 13 residues. Trimming cost V 4 bases and J 8 bases, with 12 bases left between them. V usage is TRBV5-1 and J usage is TRBJ2-2; unclear D gene. The sample was PBMCs. This receptor was obtained from a man younger than 35 in good health and CMV-seropositive. The CDR3 spells CASSPRPRGELFF. CDR3 sequence (DNA): TGCGCCAGCAGCCCCCGACCCAGGGGGGAGCTGTTTTTT.